A selection of T cell receptor beta chains follows, all from one sample in a study of shared T cell receptors in the human thymus. Repertoires were generated with immunoSEQ multiplex PCR, while TCRdb's copy carries only in-frame clones and drops some. The sample records around 730,000 clones, 80% to 90% being singletons. This same sample was also part of a study on human thymus T cells.

The sequencing sample was made of thymocytes. Receptor source: a girl under three years old with a congenital heart defect. Both conserved end residues are part of each CDR3. A D gene is named only where the DNA matches it firmly. Only some rows state a clone size, as once, few, many or a class for expanded clones.

abundance: NA
d_gene: NA
j_gene: TRBJ2-5
v_gene: TRBV28
CDR3aa: CASRKDSGGSPGRETQYF
CDR3nt: TGTGCCAGCAGAAAAGACAGTGGGGGGAGCCCGGGGAGAGAGACCCAGTACTTC

abundance: few
d_gene: NA
j_gene: TRBJ1-1
v_gene: TRBV29-1
CDR3aa: CSAVAGKNTEAFF
CDR3nt: TGCAGCGCTGTTGCAGGGAAGAACACTGAAGCTTTCTTT

abundance: few
d_gene: TRBD1
j_gene: TRBJ2-1
v_gene: TRBV5-6
CDR3aa: CASSFDRVFYNEQFF
CDR3nt: TGTGCCAGCAGCTTCGACAGGGTTTTCTACAATGAGCAGTTCTTC

abundance: NA
d_gene: NA
j_gene: TRBJ2-2
v_gene: TRBV29-1
CDR3aa: CSVVRGSGTGELFF
CDR3nt: TGCAGCGTTGTTCGTGGGAGTGGTACCGGGGAGCTGTTTTTT

abundance: NA
d_gene: TRBD1
j_gene: TRBJ1-2
v_gene: TRBV7-2
CDR3aa: CASSGQGIHYGYTF
CDR3nt: TGTGCCAGCAGCGGACAGGGGATCCACTATGGCTACACCTTC

abundance: NA
d_gene: NA
j_gene: TRBJ2-5
v_gene: TRBV5-1
CDR3aa: CASSFDWGRGETQYF
CDR3nt: TGCGCCAGCAGCTTTGATTGGGGGCGTGGAGAGACCCAGTACTTC

abundance: NA
d_gene: TRBD1
j_gene: TRBJ1-2
v_gene: TRBV5-6
CDR3aa: CASSPRDRDYGYTF
CDR3nt: TGTGCCAGCAGCCCCCGGGACAGGGACTATGGCTACACCTTC

abundance: NA
d_gene: TRBD1
j_gene: TRBJ1-2
v_gene: TRBV7-9
CDR3aa: CASSLSGGIGSGYGYTF
CDR3nt: TGTGCCAGCAGCCTATCAGGGGGTATAGGTTCTGGCTATGGCTACACCTTC

abundance: NA
d_gene: NA
j_gene: TRBJ1-5
v_gene: TRBV6-1
CDR3aa: CASGATSSNQPQHF
CDR3nt: TGTGCCAGCGGGGCAACCTCTAGCAATCAGCCCCAGCATTTT

abundance: NA
d_gene: NA
j_gene: TRBJ1-2
v_gene: TRBV30
CDR3aa: CAWTGSSNYGYTF
CDR3nt: TGTGCCTGGACGGGTAGCTCTAACTATGGCTACACCTTC

abundance: NA
d_gene: NA
j_gene: TRBJ1-1
v_gene: TRBV9
CDR3aa: CASSVVLNNTEAFF
CDR3nt: TGTGCCAGCAGCGTAGTCCTTAATAACACTGAAGCTTTCTTT

abundance: NA
d_gene: NA
j_gene: TRBJ1-2
v_gene: TRBV5-6
CDR3aa: CASSFWTAVYYGYTF
CDR3nt: TGTGCCAGCAGCTTCTGGACAGCGGTATACTATGGCTACACCTTC

abundance: NA
d_gene: TRBD2
j_gene: TRBJ2-1
v_gene: TRBV9
CDR3aa: CASSPQAGRYNEQFF
CDR3nt: TGTGCCAGCAGCCCTCAAGCGGGGCGATACAATGAGCAGTTCTTC

abundance: NA
d_gene: NA
j_gene: TRBJ1-6
v_gene: TRBV18
CDR3aa: CASSPHASTSGASPLHF
CDR3nt: TGTGCCAGCTCACCACACGCGTCTACCTCAGGGGCCTCACCCCTCCACTTT

abundance: NA
d_gene: NA
j_gene: TRBJ2-3
v_gene: TRBV29-1
CDR3aa: CSVEAAQQIPSTDTQYF
CDR3nt: TGCAGCGTTGAAGCGGCTCAACAGATACCTAGCACAGATACGCAGTATTTT

abundance: few
d_gene: NA
j_gene: TRBJ1-1
v_gene: TRBV9
CDR3aa: CASSGGRAVENTEAFF
CDR3nt: TGTGCCAGCAGTGGTGGCAGGGCGGTCGAGAACACTGAAGCTTTCTTT

abundance: NA
d_gene: TRBD1
j_gene: TRBJ2-5
v_gene: TRBV29-1
CDR3aa: CSVVPHRQGGGTQYF
CDR3nt: TGCAGCGTTGTCCCCCATAGACAGGGCGGCGGGACCCAGTACTTC

abundance: once
d_gene: NA
j_gene: TRBJ2-7
v_gene: TRBV7-8
CDR3aa: CASSLPSTQGTLIYEQYF
CDR3nt: TGTGCCAGCAGCTTACCATCCACCCAGGGTACATTAATCTACGAGCAGTACTTC

abundance: NA
d_gene: TRBD2
j_gene: TRBJ2-5
v_gene: TRBV10-3
CDR3aa: CATGISTSGGATVRETQYF
CDR3nt: TGTGCCACCGGCATATCGACTAGCGGGGGGGCCACGGTACGGGAGACCCAGTACTTC

abundance: NA
d_gene: NA
j_gene: TRBJ1-3
v_gene: TRBV28
CDR3aa: CASTAGGRNTIYF
CDR3nt: TGTGCCAGCACGGCAGGAGGAAGAAACACCATATATTTT

abundance: NA
d_gene: TRBD2
j_gene: TRBJ2-5
v_gene: TRBV4-3
CDR3aa: CASSHAMTSGGTDREETQYF
CDR3nt: TGCGCCAGCAGCCATGCTATGACTAGCGGGGGGACAGATAGAGAAGAGACCCAGTACTTC

abundance: NA
d_gene: NA
j_gene: TRBJ1-1
v_gene: TRBV27
CDR3aa: CASSGREGTEAFF
CDR3nt: TGTGCCAGCAGTGGTAGGGAGGGGACTGAAGCTTTCTTT

abundance: NA
d_gene: NA
j_gene: TRBJ2-3
v_gene: TRBV6-1
CDR3aa: CASSEGRRISTDTQYF
CDR3nt: TGTGCCAGCAGTGAAGGGCGGCGGATTAGCACAGATACGCAGTATTTT

abundance: NA
d_gene: TRBD2
j_gene: TRBJ2-3
v_gene: TRBV7-6
CDR3aa: CASSSGGGGFNTQYF
CDR3nt: TGTGCCAGCAGCTCGGGAGGCGGGGGTTTTAATACGCAGTATTTT

abundance: once
d_gene: NA
j_gene: TRBJ2-7
v_gene: TRBV19
CDR3aa: CASRQSPTAYEQYF
CDR3nt: TGTGCCAGTAGGCAGTCACCAACAGCCTACGAGCAGTACTTC

abundance: NA
d_gene: TRBD1
j_gene: TRBJ1-2
v_gene: TRBV30
CDR3aa: CAWSVPRDQGVNTF
CDR3nt: TGTGCCTGGAGTGTACCAAGGGACCAGGGGGTTAACACCTTC

abundance: NA
d_gene: TRBD2
j_gene: TRBJ2-3
v_gene: TRBV5-1
CDR3aa: CASSLAYSLRVGGFVFLDTQYF
CDR3nt: TGCGCCAGCAGCTTGGCTTATTCGCTTCGTGTGGGAGGGTTTGTTTTCTTAGATACGCAGTATTTT